The next 18 T cell receptor beta chains were all read from a single sample in a study of T cell repertoires in cytomegalovirus infection (dated by TCRdb to about 2019). Their specific antigens are unknown. Sequencing used an Illumina HiSeq 1500. Using fastp trimming at Q25 and MiXCR clonotype assembly, TCRdb reanalyzed the public sequencing data and kept in-frame beta chains. Duplicate CDR3 protein sequences are folded into a single record with the most common DNA and genes. The sample profile shows 450,000 to 550,000 distinct CDR3 sequences; about 42% of them were found once. Roughly two fifths of the sample is taken by the ten largest. The sample's treatment or condition label, decoded: in vitro stimulation with specific CMV peptide epitopes to enrich CMV-specific T cells. This material consisted of cultured PBMCs, taken from culture after CMV antigen stimulation. These receptors all stem from a human donor in good health (CMV status not recorded). Some clones in this sample may be carry-over from other donors' samples.

This rearrangement joins TRBV7-8 to TRBJ2-3; D is possibly TRBD2 (7 bases). The CDR3 totals 15 residues. V lost 5 bases, J lost 1 base, and 13 bases lay in between. Germline V CDR1 and CDR2: SGHVS, FQNEAQ. CDR3 sequence (DNA): TGTGCCAGCAGCATGCGGGGGCCCGGCACAGATACGCAGTATTTT. As protein: CASSMRGPGTDTQYF.

The rearrangement uses TRBV5-5 and TRBJ2-2; tentative D call: TRBD1 (6 bases). The CDR3 is 16 residues long. Deletions cut 0 bases from V and 4 bases from J, with 13 bases between. The V gene's germline CDR1 is SGHKS and CDR2 YYEKEE (reference sequence). The CDR3 coding sequence is TGTGCCAGCAGCTTGGGTCAGGGGTTCACCACCGGGGAGCTGTTTTTT. Residues: CASSLGQGFTTGELFF.

This chain links TRBV7-2 with TRBJ1-5; a possible D gene is TRBD1 (5 bases). CDR3 length equals 14 residues. Trimming removed 5 bases from V and 0 bases from J, with 8 bases in between. Looked up from germline, CDR1 is SGHTA and CDR2 is FQGNSA. This chain's CDR3 is CASSQGHSNQPQHF. DNA for the CDR3: TGTGCCAGCAGCCAGGGTCATAGCAATCAGCCCCAGCATTTT.

The J gene is TRBJ1-2, the V gene TRBV25-1; possible D gene TRBD1, 5 bases. Germline V gene sequence: CDR1 MGHDK, CDR2 SYGVNS. The CDR3 has 14 residues. Trimming left V 3 bases short and J 4 bases short, with 12 bases between. This chain's CDR3 is CASSEGSQGYGYTF. The DNA of the CDR3 is TGTGCCAGCAGTGAGGGGAGTCAGGGCTATGGCTACACCTTC.

The J gene is TRBJ1-5, the V gene TRBV10-3; D is perhaps TRBD1 (5 bases). This CDR3 has 14 amino acids. CDR1 is ENHRY and CDR2 is SYGVKD in the germline V gene. Trimming shortened V by 3 bases and J by 1 base, and 7 bases separated the two germline ends. CDR3: CAISDRGSNQPQHF. The CDR3 nucleotides are TGTGCCATCAGTGATCGGGGGAGCAATCAGCCCCAGCATTTT.

Note on this clonotype: The junction departs from the called germline gene at one end, perhaps through a read error. The CDR3 spells CASSLGFSGEGYDQYF. In DNA, the CDR3 is TGCGCCAGCAGCTTGGGATTTTCAGGCGAGGGGTACGATCAGTACTTC. The chain links TRBV5-1 to TRBJ2-7, with D perhaps matching TRBD1 or TRBD2 (5 bases each). Germline CDR1 SGHRS, CDR2 YFSETQ. This CDR3 has 16 residues.

This clonotype was counted only a few times. The V call is TRBV15, the J call TRBJ2-3; D is uncertain. CDR3 length: 14 residues. The V gene's germline CDR1 is LNHNV and CDR2 YYDKDF (reference sequence). The V end was cut by 0 bases, the J end by 1 base, with 5 bases between. CDR3 sequence (DNA): TGTGCCACCAGCAGAGATGGGGGCACAGATACGCAGTATTTT. It translates to CATSRDGGTDTQYF.

The chain combines TRBV7-2 with TRBJ2-7; the D gene is possibly TRBD2 (5 bases). CDR1 and CDR2 from the germline V gene are SGHTA and FQGNSA. The V end was cut by 5 bases, the J end by 7 bases, with 15 bases between. This CDR3 has 13 amino acids. DNA for the CDR3: TGTGCCAGCAGCCGCGCCGGGATCTCTGAGCAGTACTTC. It codes for CASSRAGISEQYF.

This chain joins TRBV5-4 and TRBJ2-7, with D perhaps TRBD1 (6 bases). The CDR3 is 14 residues long. V gave up 5 bases and J gave up 5 bases, with 17 bases separating them. Germline V gives CDR1 SGHNT, CDR2 YYREEE (reference sequence). DNA for the CDR3: TGTGCCAGCAGACCCGCAGGACAGTACCACGAGCAGTACTTC. Protein product: CASRPAGQYHEQYF.

This clonotype came up a few times. This sequence joins TRBV7-2 and TRBJ1-2; a weak D match, TRBD1 (6 bases). Deletions cut 1 base from V and 6 bases from J, with 12 bases between. The CDR3 has 14 residues. Germline loops: CDR1 SGHTA, CDR2 FQGNSA. In nucleotides, the CDR3 is TGTGCCAGCAGCTTAGAGTTGGGGGGCCATGGCTACACCTTC. Encoded protein: CASSLELGGHGYTF.

This chain joins TRBV6-6 and TRBJ2-3, with D possibly matching TRBD2 (6 bases). Germline V gene sequence: CDR1 MNHNY, CDR2 SVGAGI (reference sequence). V lost 6 bases and J 0 bases, leaving 16 bases between the germline ends. CDR3 size: 16 residues. The CDR3, as DNA: TGTGCCAGCAGGCCCCGAAAGCGGGCGAGCACAGATACGCAGTATTTT. Translation: CASRPRKRASTDTQYF.

The sample holds a few counts of this clonotype. The rearrangement uses TRBV6-1 and TRBJ2-1; D is possibly TRBD1 or TRBD2 (6 bases each). The CDR3 is 13 residues long. V lost 5 bases to trimming and J lost 10 bases, with 15 bases between them. CDR1 is MNHNS and CDR2 is SASEGT in the germline V gene. This CDR3 is CASSRDFQGEQFF. DNA for the CDR3: TGTGCCAGCAGTAGGGACTTTCAGGGGGAGCAGTTCTTC.

This chain connects TRBV19 to TRBJ2-2, with 7 nucleotides matching TRBD2. Germline V gene data show CDR1 as LNHDA and CDR2 as SQIVND (reference sequence). Trimming took 5 bases from V and 6 from J; bases not matched to a gene: 3. The CDR3 spans 13 residues. For the CDR3, the DNA is TGTGCCAGTAGTTGGGCGGGAGCCGGGGAGCTGTTTTTT. It codes for CASSWAGAGELFF.

The chain uses TRBV7-2 and TRBJ2-7, with 11 bases aligning to TRBD2. CDR1 SGHTA and CDR2 FQGNSA come from the germline V gene. Trimming cost V 4 bases and J 3 bases; bases outside gene matches: 8. The CDR3 is made up of 16 amino acids. The CDR3 DNA follows: TGTGCCAGCAGCTCAGTGGGACTAGCGGACCACTACGAGCAGTACTTC. This encodes CASSSVGLADHYEQYF.

The J gene is TRBJ2-1, the V gene TRBV19; D possibly corresponds to TRBD2 (6 bases). Trimming stripped 7 bases from V and 5 bases from J, with 18 bases between. The CDR3 covers 15 residues. Germline CDR1 and CDR2: LNHDA and SQIVND (reference sequence). CDR3 loop: CASTPFGTSNNEQFF. In nucleotides, the CDR3 is TGTGCCAGTACCCCCTTTGGGACTTCCAACAATGAGCAGTTCTTC.

The genes are TRBV5-4 and TRBJ2-1; the D call may be TRBD1 or TRBD2 (5 bases each). There are 15 residues in the CDR3. Per germline, CDR1 SGHNT and CDR2 YYREEE (reference sequence). Trimming took off 0 bases at V and 5 bases at J, with 12 bases between the two ends. For the CDR3, the DNA is TGTGCCAGCAGCTTGGAATCCTGGGGGAACAATGAGCAGTTCTTC. Its translation: CASSLESWGNNEQFF.

About this clonotype itself: The germline gene is not matched at one end of the junction; a read error may be the cause. This chain uses TRBV7-9 with TRBJ1-2; D not resolved. The CDR3 contains 11 residues. Germline values: CDR1 SEHNR, CDR2 FQNEAQ (reference sequence). CDR3 in amino acids: CASSQDYVYTF. The CDR3, as DNA: TGTGCCAGCAGCCAGGACTATGTCTACACCTTC.

This clonotype was detected a few times. V usage is TRBV5-6 and J usage is TRBJ2-5; 8 bases are a match to TRBD2. Germline V CDR1 and CDR2: SGHDT, YYEEEE. This CDR3 spans 15 amino acids. The V gene end was trimmed by 3 bases and the J gene end by 1 base; junction bases not matched to a gene: 5. CDR3 loop: CASSWKAGAQETQYF. The CDR3 DNA reads TGTGCCAGCAGCTGGAAAGCGGGGGCCCAAGAGACCCAGTACTTC. Full variable domain (remainder filled in from reference TRBV5-6 and TRBJ2-5): DAGVTQSPTHLIKTRGQQVTLRCSPKSGHDTVSWYQQALGQGPQFIFQYYEEEERQRGNFPDRFSGHQFPNYSSELNVNALLLGDSALYLCASSWKAGAQETQYFGPGTRLLVL.